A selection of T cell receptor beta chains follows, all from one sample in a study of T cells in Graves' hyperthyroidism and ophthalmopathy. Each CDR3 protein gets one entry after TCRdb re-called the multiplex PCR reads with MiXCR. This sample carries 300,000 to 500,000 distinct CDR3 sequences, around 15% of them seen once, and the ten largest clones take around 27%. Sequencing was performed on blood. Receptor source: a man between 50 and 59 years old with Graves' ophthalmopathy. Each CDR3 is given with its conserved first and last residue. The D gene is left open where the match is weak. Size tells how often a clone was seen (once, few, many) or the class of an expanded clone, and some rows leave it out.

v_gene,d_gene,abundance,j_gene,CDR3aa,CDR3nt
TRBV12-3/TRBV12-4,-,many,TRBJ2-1,CASSSPGRGYNEQFF,TGTGCCAGCAGTTCCCCGGGGAGGGGGTACAATGAGCAGTTCTTC
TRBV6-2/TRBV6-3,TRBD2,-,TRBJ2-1,CASTNGLAGEVYNEQFF,TGTGCCAGCACCAACGGACTAGCGGGAGAGGTCTACAATGAGCAGTTCTTC
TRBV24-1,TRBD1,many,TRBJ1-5,CATSDSGTVNQPQHF,TGTGCCACCAGTGATTCCGGGACAGTCAATCAGCCCCAGCATTTT
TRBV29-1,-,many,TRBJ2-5,CSVLPGLETQYF,TGCAGCGTACTCCCGGGACTAGAGACCCAGTACTTC
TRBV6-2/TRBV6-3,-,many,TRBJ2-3,CASSYGRNKDTQYF,TGTGCCAGCAGTTATGGTCGAAATAAGGATACGCAGTATTTT
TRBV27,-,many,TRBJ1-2,CASSEDRIYGYTF,TGTGCCAGCAGTGAGGACAGAATATATGGCTACACCTTC
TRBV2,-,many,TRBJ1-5,CASSEGPPRTQHF,TGTGCCAGCAGTGAAGGGCCGCCTCGGACCCAGCATTTT
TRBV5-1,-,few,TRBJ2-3,CASSHAGLDTQYF,TGCGCCAGCAGCCACGCAGGCCTTGATACGCAGTATTTT
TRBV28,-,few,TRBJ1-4,CASSQGMPNEKLFF,TGTGCCAGCAGTCAGGGGATGCCTAATGAAAAACTGTTTTTT
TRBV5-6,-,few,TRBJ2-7,CASSWGPGASEQYF,TGTGCCAGCAGCTGGGGACCGGGAGCCAGCGAGCAGTACTTC
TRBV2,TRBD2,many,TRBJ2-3,CASSKRDRTDTQYF,TGTGCCAGCAGCAAGCGGGACCGCACAGATACGCAGTATTTT
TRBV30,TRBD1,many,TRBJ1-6,CAWTPASGTGTYNSPLHF,TGTGCCTGGACCCCCGCGTCCGGGACAGGGACTTATAATTCACCCCTCCACTTT
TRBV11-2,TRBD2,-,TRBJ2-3,CASSLGPNGRAGDTQYF,TGTGCCAGCAGCTTAGGTCCCAACGGGAGGGCCGGAGATACGCAGTATTTT
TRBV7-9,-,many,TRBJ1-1,CASSSGTENTEAFF,TGTGCCAGCAGCTCCGGGACTGAGAACACTGAAGCTTTCTTT
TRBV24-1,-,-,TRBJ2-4,CATSDSWEKNIQYF,TGTGCCACCAGTGACTCATGGGAAAAAAACATTCAGTACTTC
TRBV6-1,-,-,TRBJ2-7,CASGPGTYEQYF,TGTGCCAGCGGTCCAGGGACCTACGAGCAGTACTTC
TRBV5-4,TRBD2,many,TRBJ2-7,CASATGLESYEQYF,TGTGCCAGCGCGACGGGACTAGAGTCCTACGAGCAGTACTTC
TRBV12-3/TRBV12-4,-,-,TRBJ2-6,CASKRSGANVLTF,TGTGCCAGCAAGCGCTCTGGGGCCAACGTCCTGACTTTC
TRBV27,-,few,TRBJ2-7,CASSFSNRPVYEQYF,TGTGCCAGCAGTTTTTCAAACAGGCCCGTCTACGAGCAGTACTTC
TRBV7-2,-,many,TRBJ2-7,CASSLEWGKEYEQYF,TGTGCCAGCAGCTTAGAATGGGGGAAGGAATACGAGCAGTACTTC
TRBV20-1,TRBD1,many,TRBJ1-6,CSATSTGDPGNSPLHF,TGCAGTGCTACCTCCACAGGGGATCCTGGAAATTCACCCCTCCACTTT
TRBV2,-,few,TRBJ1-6,CASSEESSPLHF,TGTGCCAGCAGTGAAGAGAGTTCACCCCTCCACTTT
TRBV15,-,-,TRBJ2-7,CATSRDIAREQYF,TGTGCCACCAGCAGAGATATAGCGAGGGAGCAGTACTTC
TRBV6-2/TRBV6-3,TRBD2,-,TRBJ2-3,CASTLAGSSTDTQYF,TGTGCCAGCACCTTAGCGGGATCGAGCACAGATACGCAGTATTTT
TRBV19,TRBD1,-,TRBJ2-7,CASSIGGTGSYEQYF,TGTGCCAGTAGTATAGGGGGGACAGGATCCTACGAGCAGTACTTC
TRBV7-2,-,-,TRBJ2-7,CASSSQVGGYEQYF,TGTGCCAGCAGCTCCCAAGTTGGGGGGTACGAGCAGTACTTC
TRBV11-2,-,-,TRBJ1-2,CASSLAGRGYGYTF,TGTGCCAGCAGCTTAGCGGGCCGGGGCTATGGCTACACCTTC
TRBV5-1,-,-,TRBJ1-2,CASSLFTADYGYTF,TGCGCCAGCAGCTTGTTCACCGCCGACTATGGCTACACCTTC
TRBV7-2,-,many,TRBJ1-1,CASRRGVNTEAFF,TGTGCCAGCAGGAGGGGGGTGAACACTGAAGCTTTCTTT